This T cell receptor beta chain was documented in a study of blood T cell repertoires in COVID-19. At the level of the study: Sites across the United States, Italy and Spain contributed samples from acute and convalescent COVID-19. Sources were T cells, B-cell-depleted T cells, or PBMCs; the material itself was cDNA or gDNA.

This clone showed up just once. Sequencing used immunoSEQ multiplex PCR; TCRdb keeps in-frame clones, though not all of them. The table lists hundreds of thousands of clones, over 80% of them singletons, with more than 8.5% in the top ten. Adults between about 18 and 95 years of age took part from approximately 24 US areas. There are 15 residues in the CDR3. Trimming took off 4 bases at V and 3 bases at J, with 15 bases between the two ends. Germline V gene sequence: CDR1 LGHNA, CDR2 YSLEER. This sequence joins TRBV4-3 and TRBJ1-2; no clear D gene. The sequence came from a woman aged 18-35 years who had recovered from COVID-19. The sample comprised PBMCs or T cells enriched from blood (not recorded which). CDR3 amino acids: CASSRGGGGDYGYTF. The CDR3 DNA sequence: TGCGCCAGCAGCCGAGGTGGAGGTGGGGACTATGGCTACACCTTC.